This is a list of T cell receptor beta chains from one sample in a study of blood T cell repertoires in COVID-19. Profiled with immunoSEQ multiplex PCR; TCRdb holds only in-frame clones, not every one. The sample holds roughly 400,000 clones; around 90% are singletons and the top ten take roughly 1.9%. The sample taken for sequencing was PBMCs or T cells enriched from blood (not recorded which). Receptors originate from a woman aged 40 to 55 with acute COVID-19. Both conserved end residues are part of each CDR3. A D gene is named only where the DNA matches it firmly. Clone size appears in some rows only: once, few, many, or a class for an expanded clone.

V	J	size	D	CDR3	DNA
TRBV6-1	TRBJ1-6	-	TRBD1	CASSDRQGNSPLHF	TGTGCCAGCAGTGATAGACAGGGCAATTCACCCCTCCACTTT
TRBV12-3/TRBV12-4	TRBJ2-3	-	-	CASSFAETDTQYF	TGTGCCAGCAGTTTTGCGGAGACAGATACGCAGTATTTT
TRBV6-1	TRBJ2-7	-	-	CASSDNPEQGKYEQYF	TGTGCCAGCAGTGACAACCCCGAACAGGGAAAGTACGAGCAGTACTTC
TRBV6-5	TRBJ1-4	-	TRBD1	CASRRDRENGKLFF	TGTGCCAGCAGACGAGACAGGGAAAACGGAAAACTGTTTTTT
TRBV6-5	TRBJ1-4	once	TRBD1	CASRPRQGWNEKLFF	TGTGCCAGCAGGCCTCGACAGGGCTGGAATGAAAAACTGTTTTTT
TRBV5-4	TRBJ2-7	-	TRBD1	CASSLGGQGVDEQYF	TGTGCCAGCAGCTTGGGGGGACAGGGGGTCGACGAGCAGTACTTC
TRBV9	TRBJ1-6	few	-	CASSPSGPPLHF	TGTGCCAGCAGCCCATCAGGTCCACCCCTCCACTTT
TRBV19	TRBJ2-3	-	-	CASSIAGSTDTQYF	TGTGCCAGTAGTATAGCGGGGAGCACAGATACGCAGTATTTT
TRBV7-8	TRBJ2-7	-	TRBD2	CASSPGLGLGEQYF	TGTGCCAGCAGCCCGGGACTAGGTTTGGGTGAGCAGTACTTC
TRBV30	TRBJ1-2	-	TRBD1	CAWSTGGMGYGYTF	TGTGCCTGGAGTACAGGGGGCATGGGTTATGGCTACACCTTC
TRBV2	TRBJ1-1	-	-	CASSESVSVAFF	TGTGCCAGCAGTGAATCGGTCTCGGTAGCTTTCTTT
TRBV11-3	TRBJ2-6	-	TRBD1	CASSPGQGRSGANVLTF	TGTGCCAGCAGCCCGGGACAGGGGAGGTCCGGGGCCAACGTCCTGACTTTC
TRBV29-1	TRBJ1-2	-	TRBD1	CSVRLTGKYGYTF	TGCAGCGTCAGATTGACAGGGAAATATGGCTACACCTTC
TRBV10-3	TRBJ1-1	-	TRBD1	CAISVQGTSEAFF	TGTGCCATCAGTGTACAGGGGACGAGTGAAGCTTTCTTT
TRBV4-1	TRBJ1-6	-	-	CASSQVESPLHF	TGCGCCAGCAGCCAAGTAGAATCACCCCTCCACTTT